Below are 5 T cell receptor beta chains sequenced from a single sample in a study of blood T cell repertoires in COVID-19. Sequencing was performed with immunoSEQ multiplex PCR; in TCRdb, only in-frame clones are kept and a portion is missing. The sample consists of 150,000 to 200,000 clones, 65% to 90% of them appearing once. Sequencing was done on a sample of PBMCs or T cells enriched from blood (not recorded which). Every receptor here comes from a man in his fifties or sixties who had recovered from COVID-19.

The chain recombines TRBV27 with TRBJ1-1; D gene unclear. This CDR3 has 15 amino acids. CDR1 MNHEY and CDR2 SMNVEV come from the germline V gene (reference sequence). The germline V and J ends were trimmed by 3 bases and 4 bases, with 15 bases remaining between them. CDR3 DNA sequence: TGTGCCAGCAGTTTTACGGTGCGGGGTAGCACTGAAGCTTTCTTT. Encoded protein: CASSFTVRGSTEAFF.

The chain joins TRBV15 to TRBJ1-1; possibly TRBD1 for D (5 bases). This CDR3 comprises 14 residues. Germline V gives CDR1 LNHNV, CDR2 YYDKDF (reference sequence). V gave up 4 bases and J gave up 4 bases, with 13 bases separating them. CDR3: CATSKHQGGTEAFF. Here the CDR3 DNA reads TGTGCCACCAGCAAACATCAGGGAGGCACTGAAGCTTTCTTT.

V and J are TRBV6-5 and TRBJ1-2; TRBD1 aligns across 8 bases. The CDR3 length is 12 residues. Germline CDR1 MNHEY, CDR2 SVGAGI. J lost 5 bases, V lost 6 bases, and 2 bases had no gene match. The CDR3 reads CASSGTGYGYTF. Written as DNA, the CDR3 is TGTGCCAGCAGCGGGACAGGTTATGGCTACACCTTC.

The chain combines TRBV4-1 with TRBJ2-7, with D possibly being TRBD1 (5 bases). The V end lost 0 bases, the J end lost 4 bases, and 7 bases lay between the germline ends. This CDR3 is built from 13 residues. Germline V lookup: CDR1 MGHRA, CDR2 YSYEKL. The CDR3 region is CASSQDDRYEQYF. CDR3 DNA sequence: TGCGCCAGCAGCCAAGATGACAGATACGAGCAGTACTTC.

The V gene is TRBV2, the J gene TRBJ1-1, with TRBD1 as a possible D gene (6 bases). CDR3 length: 15 amino acids. The V gene lost 7 bases and the J gene lost 0 bases, with 15 bases spanning the gap. Germline V CDR1 and CDR2: SNHLY, FYNNEI. This CDR3 is CASILQGRMNTEAFF. Here the CDR3 DNA reads TGTGCCAGCATCCTACAGGGCCGAATGAACACTGAAGCTTTCTTT.